In this sample, the clone carrying this T cell receptor beta chain turned up a few times. Antigen: not known. This sample stems from a study of tumor-infiltrating lymphocytes in primary liver carcinoma. Across the study: Patients underwent surgical resection for primary liver carcinoma. Study-wide results and limits: Reduced overlap was seen in tumor-adjacent and tumor-blood pairs versus tumor region pairs. Tumors and blood were compared for top-250-clone fraction, and tumors had the significantly higher value (p = 0.039).

Unsorted whole blood supplied the blood RNA, and germline DNA was isolated too. Enrolled patients were chronically infected with HBV and treatment-naive. CDR1 SGHRS and CDR2 YFSETQ come from the germline V gene. Trimming removed 2 bases at V and 2 bases at J, with 14 bases between. This CDR3 comprises 15 residues. cDNA specific to TCR beta was made from roughly 500 ng of total RNA, with a constant-region primer employed for priming. The TCR beta library was amplified through three nested multiplex PCR rounds in a modified ARM-PCR procedure. The opening two PCR rounds, around 11 cycles each, paired TRBV1-TRBV30 forward primers with a C-beta reverse primer. TCRdb re-derived calls from the multiplex PCR reads in MiXCR, one entry per CDR3 protein. The sample shows 300,000 to 350,000 distinct CDR3 sequences, about 65% of them seen only once.

This receptor was identified in a middle-aged man with primary liver carcinoma and hepatitis B virus infection. Sequences were obtained from peripheral blood. The chain combines TRBV5-1 with TRBJ2-7, with unresolved D. CDR3 nucleotide sequence: TGCGCCAGCAGCTTATCTTCTAACAAGCCCTACGAGCAGTACTTC. Amino acid sequence: CASSLSSNKPYEQYF. The full variable domain, with the rest looked up from reference TRBV5-1 and TRBJ2-7, is KAGVTQTPRYLIKTRGQQVTLSCSPISGHRSVSWYQQTPGQGLQFLFEYFSETQRNKGNFPGRFSGRQFSNSRSEMNVSTLELGDSALYLCASSLSSNKPYEQYFGPGTRLTVT.